The 7 T cell receptor beta chains listed next were all sequenced from one sample in a study of cytomegalovirus exposure and HLA in healthy donors. PCR employed 60 Vbeta and 13 Jbeta primers. Assay: immunoSEQ multiplex PCR; the TCRdb copy retains only in-frame clones and omits some. The sample has about 210,000 clones; approximately 80% are singletons. Sequencing was performed on PBMCs. Receptor source: a woman in her fifties or sixties in good health and CMV-seropositive.

The chain carries TRBV13 and TRBJ2-7; D call uncertain. V gave up 5 bases and J gave up 7 bases, with 18 bases separating them. Germline CDR1 reads PRHDT; CDR2 reads FYEKMQ (reference sequence). The CDR3 runs to 14 residues. CDR3 DNA sequence: TGTGCCAGCAGCCTTCAGACTGAGCTTTGGGAGCAGTACTTC. The encoded protein is CASSLQTELWEQYF. Together with reference TRBV13 and TRBJ2-7, the CDR3 gives the full variable domain: AAGVIQSPRHLIKEKRETATLKCYPIPRHDTVYWYQQGPGQDPQFLISFYEKMQSDKGSIPDRFSAQQFSDYHSELNMSSLELGDSALYFCASSLQTELWEQYFGPGTRLTVT.

The V and J genes are TRBV19 and TRBJ1-6, with 8 bases that match TRBD1. CDR3 length: 14 residues. Germline V gene lookup returns CDR1 LNHDA and CDR2 SQIVND (reference sequence). The J segment lost 9 bases and the V segment lost 4 bases, leaving 5 bases of the junction unmatched. This CDR3 is CASSTTGASSPLHF. In DNA, the CDR3 is TGTGCCAGTAGTACGACAGGGGCTAGTTCACCCCTCCACTTT.

The chain employs TRBV12-5 and TRBJ1-5, with D perhaps TRBD1 (5 bases). Deletions cut 4 bases from V and 7 bases from J, with 14 bases between. CDR1 and CDR2 from the germline V gene are LGHNT and FRNRAP. The CDR3 contains 14 residues. CDR3 DNA sequence: TGTGCTAGTGGTTCGGCCCGACAGAAGCAGCCCCAGCATTTT. Protein sequence: CASGSARQKQPQHF.

The chain carries TRBV7-9 and TRBJ2-7; TRBD2 might be the D (6 bases). The germline gives CDR1 SEHNR, CDR2 FQNEAQ (reference sequence). V was shortened by 6 bases and J by 1 base, with 13 bases between the two germline ends. This CDR3 has 14 residues. The CDR3 sequence is CASRPGTGSYEQYF. The CDR3 nucleotides are TGTGCCAGCAGGCCCGGGACTGGATCCTACGAGCAGTACTTC.

The chain combines TRBV7-2 with TRBJ2-3, with D tentatively TRBD2 (6 bases). V shed 4 bases and J shed 7 bases, with 21 bases lying between them. Germline CDR1 reads SGHTA; CDR2 reads FQGNSA. The CDR3 loop spans 16 amino acids. The CDR3 sequence is CASSSRGGAATYTQYF. The CDR3 DNA reads as TGTGCCAGCAGCTCAAGGGGCGGGGCTGCTACCTATACGCAGTATTTT.

CDR3: CASSYSPTYTDTQYF. The CDR3 DNA reads TGTGCCAGCAGCTACTCCCCTACTTACACAGATACGCAGTATTTT. V gene TRBV7-3 combines with J gene TRBJ2-3; D uncertain. Germline assignment: CDR1 SGHTA and CDR2 FQGTGA. Trimming took off 4 bases at V and 2 bases at J, with 13 bases between the two ends. This CDR3 spans 15 amino acids. Combining the CDR3 with reference TRBV7-3 and TRBJ2-3 gives the whole variable domain GAGVSQTPSNKVTEKGKYVELRCDPISGHTALYWYRQSLGQGPEFLIYFQGTGAADDSGLPNDRFFAVRPEGSVSTLKIQRTERGDSAVYLCASSYSPTYTDTQYFGPGTRLTVL.

This rearrangement joins TRBV7-2 to TRBJ1-1, with D maybe TRBD1 (5 bases). This CDR3 region has 13 residues. Germline CDR1 reads SGHTA; CDR2 reads FQGNSA. The germline V and J ends were trimmed by 4 bases and 8 bases, with 14 bases remaining between them. Here the CDR3 DNA reads TGTGCCAGCAGCTCGTGGACGGGGGGGGAAGCTTTCTTT. Its translation is CASSSWTGGEAFF.